The TCR beta chain described here comes from a study of shared T cell receptors in the human thymus listed by TCRdb under 2021. Describing the broader study: The study examined how the human thymus generates shared, self-reactive T-cell receptor alpha chains.

The library was generated by the immunoSEQ multiplex PCR assay. TCRdb took over this immuneACCESS table, retaining in-frame rearrangements with V and J assigned. Such tables are incomplete; in checked studies, under half of the missing clones stem from an unresolved V gene, and the remainder is unexplained. This sample is represented by 63,000 or so clones; about 95% of them were singletons. The ten largest clonotypes hold approximately 0.035% of the sample. The CDR3 runs 14 amino acids, cysteine and phenylalanine included. Only the CDR3 region is kept as DNA, spanning 42 bases read in frame from base 1. The germline V gene provides CDR1 SGHTS and CDR2 YDEGEE. Trimming at the junction amounts to 0 bases on V and 3 bases on J, and the germline ends lie 9 bases apart. To note about this clone: Its binding antigen is unknown. Base-call qualities are not available, and no considerably larger clone is one nucleotide away.

This clonotype was obtained from a human donor. The sequence is built from TRBV5-8 and TRBJ2-5, with the D gene tentatively TRBD1 or TRBD2, based on 5 matching bases in each. Sequences were obtained from thymocytes. In nucleotide form, the sequence is TGTGCCAGCAGCTTGGTTCGGGGCAAAGAGACCCAGTACTTC. Its product reads: CASSLVRGKETQYF.